These T cell receptor beta chains were read from a single sample in a study of cytomegalovirus exposure and HLA in healthy donors. The assay was immunoSEQ multiplex PCR, and TCRdb's table has in-frame clones only and misses some. This table has under 200,000 clones, around 80% appearing once. Source material: PBMCs. All receptors come from a woman between 35 and 50 years old in good health and CMV-seronegative. Each CDR3 is given with its conserved first and last residue. The D gene is left open where the match is weak. Size is omitted from some rows. Given values are once, few, many or a class for expanded clones.

TRBV6-6	10	few	TRBJ1-5	NA	TGTGCCAGCGGGGGGCAGCCCCAGCATTTT	CASGGQPQHF
TRBV19	14	NA	TRBJ2-5	TRBD1	TGTGCCAGTAGCGGGACAGGGGGTTTAGAGACCCAGTACTTC	CASSGTGGLETQYF
TRBV25-1	15	NA	TRBJ2-2	TRBD2	TGTGCCAGCAGTGCCCAAAGCGGGGGGGCCGGGGAGCTGTTTTTT	CASSAQSGGAGELFF
TRBV6-5	14	NA	TRBJ1-2	TRBD1	TGTGCCAGCAGTCGCCGGGACAGGGGTTATGGCTACACCTTC	CASSRRDRGYGYTF
TRBV4-1	19	NA	TRBJ2-1	TRBD2	TGCGCCAGCAGCCAAGATAGGGCGAGCGGGGGAATCTCAAACAATGAGCAGTTCTTC	CASSQDRASGGISNNEQFF
TRBV28	14	once	TRBJ2-2	TRBD1	TGTGCCAGCACCGAGGGCAGGGGGTACGGGGAGCTGTTTTTT	CASTEGRGYGELFF
TRBV5-1	14	NA	TRBJ1-2	TRBD1	TGCGCCAGCAGCTTGGGGGACAGGGGCTATGGCTACACCTTC	CASSLGDRGYGYTF
TRBV6-1	11	NA	TRBJ2-7	NA	TGTGCCAGCAGTCTACCCTACGAGCAGTACTTC	CASSLPYEQYF
TRBV14	16	NA	TRBJ1-3	TRBD1	TGTGCCAGCAGCCAAGGCAGACAGGGGAAAAGAAACACCATATATTTT	CASSQGRQGKRNTIYF
TRBV19	13	few	TRBJ1-5	TRBD1	TGTGCCAGCGCGCAGGGGGCCGGACAGCCCCAGCATTTT	CASAQGAGQPQHF
TRBV6-1	14	once	TRBJ2-7	NA	TGTGCCAGCAGTGAAGTGGTTGTGAGAGGCGAGCAGTACTTC	CASSEVVVRGEQYF
TRBV5-5	13	NA	TRBJ2-7	TRBD2	TGTGCCAGCAGCCGCGGGAGCTCCTACGAGCAGTACTTC	CASSRGSSYEQYF
TRBV27	16	NA	TRBJ2-1	TRBD1	TGTGCCAGCTCATCTCGGACGGGGACAGGGGACAATGAGCAGTTCTTC	CASSSRTGTGDNEQFF
TRBV15	15	NA	TRBJ1-1	NA	TGTGCCACCAGCAGGGGGACGGGGGTGATGACTGAAGCTTTCTTT	CATSRGTGVMTEAFF
TRBV4-1	17	NA	TRBJ2-7	NA	TGCGCCAGCAGCCAACTACTGGCTAGTAAAGGCTCCTACGAGCAGTACTTC	CASSQLLASKGSYEQYF
TRBV5-1	15	NA	TRBJ2-3	TRBD2	TGCGCCAGCAGGTTAATAGCGGGAGGGACAGATACGCAGTATTTT	CASRLIAGGTDTQYF
TRBV7-6	14	few	TRBJ1-1	TRBD1	TGTGCCAGCAGCTTCCAGGGGGAGGACACTGAAGCTTTCTTT	CASSFQGEDTEAFF
TRBV2	13	NA	TRBJ1-2	NA	TGTGCCAGCAGTGAAAGCCGCGGGTATGGCTACACCTTC	CASSESRGYGYTF
TRBV30	15	NA	TRBJ1-6	NA	TGTGCCTGGATGGGGGGGCAGCCTTATAATTCACCCCTCCACTTT	CAWMGGQPYNSPLHF
TRBV4-3	15	NA	TRBJ2-5	TRBD1	TGCGCCAGCAGAGCCGGGACAGGGTCACAAGAGACCCAGTACTTC	CASRAGTGSQETQYF
TRBV28	15	NA	TRBJ2-7	TRBD2	TGTGCCAGCAGTCCGCCTGGGGGACTAGCTTACGAGCAGTACTTC	CASSPPGGLAYEQYF
TRBV19	13	NA	TRBJ1-3	NA	TGTGCCAGTATCCTCTCAGGTGGAAACACCATATATTTT	CASILSGGNTIYF
TRBV4-3	16	many	TRBJ2-5	TRBD2	TGCGCCAGCAGCCAAGGTTTCGGCGGGAGGGTAGAGACCCAGTACTTC	CASSQGFGGRVETQYF
TRBV4-2	15	NA	TRBJ1-1	NA	TGTGCCAGCAGCCAAGGGTTGCAGGGGAACACTGAAGCTTTCTTT	CASSQGLQGNTEAFF
TRBV19	15	once	TRBJ1-1	NA	TGTGCCAGCCGTGGGTATCAGGGCATGAACACTGAAGCTTTCTTT	CASRGYQGMNTEAFF
TRBV2	15	NA	TRBJ2-1	TRBD1	TGTGCCAGCAGTGGGGGACAGAGCTCCTACAATGAGCAGTTCTTC	CASSGGQSSYNEQFF
TRBV28	14	NA	TRBJ1-2	NA	TGTGCCAGCAGTCCGGGAGGGAACCTGGGAGGCTACACCTTC	CASSPGGNLGGYTF
TRBV5-1	16	few	TRBJ2-7	TRBD1	TGCGCCAGCAGCTTGGGGACCGGGACAGGGGCTTACGAGCAGTACTTC	CASSLGTGTGAYEQYF
TRBV7-9	14	NA	TRBJ2-3	NA	TGTGCCAGCAGCTTACAGGGGTGGGCAGATACGCAGTATTTT	CASSLQGWADTQYF
TRBV15	16	NA	TRBJ1-4	TRBD1	TGTGCCACCAGCAGATGGGGGACAGGGGATACGGAAAAACTGTTTTTT	CATSRWGTGDTEKLFF
TRBV4-2	17	medium-sized	TRBJ2-5	TRBD2	TGTGCCAGCAGCCAAGATCCAATGAGCGGGAGGTCAGAGACCCAGTACTTC	CASSQDPMSGRSETQYF
TRBV6-1	14	NA	TRBJ1-5	TRBD1	TGTGCCAGCAGCTCCGGACAGGGGAATCAGCCCCAGCATTTT	CASSSGQGNQPQHF
TRBV19	15	NA	TRBJ2-2	TRBD1	TGTGCCAGTGACAGGGTGCACGCGAACACCGGGGAGCTGTTTTTT	CASDRVHANTGELFF
TRBV2	14	NA	TRBJ2-5	TRBD1	TGTGCCAGCAGATTCGGGACAGGGGGAGAGACCCAGTACTTC	CASRFGTGGETQYF
TRBV5-1	14	once	TRBJ2-6	TRBD1	TGCGCCAGCAGCTTGGCCGGGACAGGCGAACAATATACTTTC	CASSLAGTGEQYTF
TRBV6-5	13	NA	TRBJ2-7	NA	TGTGCCAGCAGTTCAGATTGGGGGCGGGAGCAGTACTTC	CASSSDWGREQYF
TRBV18	13	NA	TRBJ1-1	NA	TGTGCCAGCTCACTACAGTTGAACACTGAAGCTTTCTTT	CASSLQLNTEAFF
TRBV2	16	NA	TRBJ1-6	TRBD1	TGTGCCAGCAGGGGGGACAGGGTCTCCTATAATTCACCCCTCCACTTT	CASRGDRVSYNSPLHF
TRBV6-1	14	few	TRBJ1-3	NA	TGTGCCAGCACAACACGGACAGTGGGAAACACCATATATTTT	CASTTRTVGNTIYF
TRBV7-9	13	once	TRBJ1-3	NA	TGTGCCAGCAGCTATGACAGGGGAAACACCATATATTTT	CASSYDRGNTIYF
TRBV27	14	NA	TRBJ2-3	NA	TGTGCCAGCAGTTCGGGAAGTCTGACAGATACGCAGTATTTT	CASSSGSLTDTQYF